These T cell receptor beta chains were read from a single sample in a study of shared clonotypes between healthy human individuals. Assay used: immunoSEQ multiplex PCR; TCRdb lists only in-frame clones, some missing. The sample shows some 630,000 clones, roughly 96% of them seen only once. What was sequenced was naive CD8+ T cells sorted from blood. The origin of the receptors is a woman aged 25 to 39 in good health. Each CDR3 is given with its conserved first and last residue. Each record gives: D gene, V gene, J gene, CDR3 protein. D genes are given only for firm matches.

D: .
V: TRBV5-6
J: TRBJ2-7
CDR3: CASSLGSGWADEQYF

D: .
V: TRBV27
J: TRBJ1-5
CDR3: CASSLEGARPLGNQPQHF

D: .
V: TRBV29-1
J: TRBJ2-7
CDR3: CSVRTSYEQYF

D: .
V: TRBV27
J: TRBJ2-7
CDR3: CASSTIDGYEQYF

D: TRBD1
V: TRBV27
J: TRBJ2-7
CDR3: CASSLRDSYEQYF

D: TRBD2
V: TRBV7-2
J: TRBJ2-1
CDR3: CASGLAGNNEQFF

D: .
V: TRBV15
J: TRBJ2-5
CDR3: CATSRDPSQETQYF

D: TRBD1
V: TRBV7-9
J: TRBJ2-5
CDR3: CASIHRGVGEETQYF

D: TRBD1
V: TRBV27
J: TRBJ2-7
CDR3: CASRPGTGYEQYF

D: .
V: TRBV27
J: TRBJ2-7
CDR3: CASSFTEGMNYEQYF

D: .
V: TRBV27
J: TRBJ1-1
CDR3: CASSYELNTEAFF

D: TRBD2
V: TRBV27
J: TRBJ2-7
CDR3: CATHGLAAYEQYF

D: TRBD1
V: TRBV19
J: TRBJ1-1
CDR3: CARERDRGQTEAFF

D: TRBD2
V: TRBV7-9
J: TRBJ2-5
CDR3: CASSPEREYSKETQYF

D: .
V: TRBV30
J: TRBJ2-7
CDR3: CAWSVRGYEQYF

D: .
V: TRBV5-1
J: TRBJ2-3
CDR3: CASSLSQTSTDTQYF

D: .
V: TRBV4-1
J: TRBJ2-1
CDR3: CASSSRTVYNEQFF

D: .
V: TRBV2
J: TRBJ1-5
CDR3: CASNRGQFSNQPQHF

D: .
V: TRBV5-4
J: TRBJ2-1
CDR3: CASHTPREGYNEQFF

D: TRBD1
V: TRBV5-1
J: TRBJ2-7
CDR3: CASSWTGTGSSYEQYF

D: TRBD1
V: TRBV5-6
J: TRBJ1-2
CDR3: CASSLYGQGPFGGYTF

D: .
V: TRBV5-1
J: TRBJ1-1
CDR3: CASSLGPGMNTEAFF

D: .
V: TRBV28
J: TRBJ2-1
CDR3: CASSPFRGLYNEQFF

D: TRBD1
V: TRBV11-2
J: TRBJ2-5
CDR3: CASSLYPGQGPETQYF

D: .
V: TRBV6-1
J: TRBJ1-1
CDR3: CASSGGRTRTEAFF

D: TRBD1
V: TRBV28
J: TRBJ2-7
CDR3: CASRGQGSYEQYF

D: .
V: TRBV7-9
J: TRBJ2-7
CDR3: CASSSERSYEQYF

D: .
V: TRBV18
J: TRBJ2-7
CDR3: CASSPVVETGAYEQYF

D: TRBD1
V: TRBV19
J: TRBJ2-5
CDR3: CASSIGGTGGMETQYF

D: TRBD2
V: TRBV25-1
J: TRBJ2-7
CDR3: CASGGGTAFYEQYF

D: TRBD2
V: TRBV28
J: TRBJ2-7
CDR3: CASSSTSGRTYEQYF

D: TRBD2
V: TRBV27
J: TRBJ2-1
CDR3: CASRLTSGNEQFF

D: .
V: TRBV30
J: TRBJ2-7
CDR3: CAWRTGSYEQYF

D: TRBD2
V: TRBV7-6
J: TRBJ2-3
CDR3: CASSFGLATDTQYF

D: .
V: TRBV10-3
J: TRBJ1-5
CDR3: CAISDLGSQPQHF

D: TRBD2
V: TRBV27
J: TRBJ2-1
CDR3: CASSPYLAGGHNEQFF

D: .
V: TRBV11-2
J: TRBJ1-3
CDR3: CASSHTGTGNTIYF

D: .
V: TRBV2
J: TRBJ2-7
CDR3: CASSTLEVGQYF

D: .
V: TRBV29-1
J: TRBJ1-5
CDR3: CSVCLTASNQPQHF

D: .
V: TRBV2
J: .
CDR3: CASSVGQTPSYEQYF

D: .
V: TRBV5-5
J: TRBJ1-2
CDR3: CASSPWGDYGYTF

D: .
V: TRBV27
J: TRBJ2-7
CDR3: CASSNLVSYEQYF

D: .
V: TRBV6-1
J: TRBJ2-7
CDR3: CASSELFEQYF

D: .
V: TRBV14
J: TRBJ2-1
CDR3: CASSHKREQFF

D: .
V: TRBV7-9
J: TRBJ1-1
CDR3: CASSIPLTEAFF

D: TRBD2
V: TRBV7-2
J: TRBJ2-7
CDR3: CASSLGQLASSSYEQYF

D: .
V: TRBV6-6
J: TRBJ1-4
CDR3: CASSYSPGGANEKLFF

D: TRBD1
V: TRBV5-6
J: TRBJ1-6
CDR3: CASSFGQGTYNSPLHF

D: TRBD1
V: TRBV7-6
J: TRBJ2-3
CDR3: CASSSSQGARYTDTQYF

D: .
V: TRBV28
J: TRBJ1-3
CDR3: CASEGSSGNTIYF

D: .
V: TRBV27
J: TRBJ2-1
CDR3: CASSLGADNEQFF

D: TRBD2
V: TRBV7-9
J: TRBJ2-5
CDR3: CASRKTSGSTQETQYF

D: TRBD2
V: TRBV4-1
J: TRBJ2-7
CDR3: CASSQAAFGLADYEQYF

D: .
V: TRBV27
J: TRBJ1-1
CDR3: CASSLSDPLGTEAFF

D: .
V: TRBV5-6
J: TRBJ1-1
CDR3: CASVDNPNTEAFF

D: .
V: TRBV28
J: TRBJ1-2
CDR3: CASSFLIANYGYTF

D: TRBD1
V: TRBV19
J: TRBJ1-1
CDR3: CASIQARQGGTEAFF